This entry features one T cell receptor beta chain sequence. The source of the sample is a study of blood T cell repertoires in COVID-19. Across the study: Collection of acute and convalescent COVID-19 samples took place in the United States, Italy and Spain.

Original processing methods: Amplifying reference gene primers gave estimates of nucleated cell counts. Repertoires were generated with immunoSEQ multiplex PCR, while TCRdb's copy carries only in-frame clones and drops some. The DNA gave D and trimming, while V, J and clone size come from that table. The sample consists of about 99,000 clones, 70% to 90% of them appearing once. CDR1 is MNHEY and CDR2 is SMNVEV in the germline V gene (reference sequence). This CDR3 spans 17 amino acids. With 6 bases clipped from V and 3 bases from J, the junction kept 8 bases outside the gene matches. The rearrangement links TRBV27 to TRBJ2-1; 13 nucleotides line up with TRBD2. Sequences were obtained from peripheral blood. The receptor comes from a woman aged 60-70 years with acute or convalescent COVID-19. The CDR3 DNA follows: TGTGCCAGCAGCCCTCGACTAGCGGGAGGAGTCTACAATGAGCAGTTCTTC. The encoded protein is CASSPRLAGGVYNEQFF.